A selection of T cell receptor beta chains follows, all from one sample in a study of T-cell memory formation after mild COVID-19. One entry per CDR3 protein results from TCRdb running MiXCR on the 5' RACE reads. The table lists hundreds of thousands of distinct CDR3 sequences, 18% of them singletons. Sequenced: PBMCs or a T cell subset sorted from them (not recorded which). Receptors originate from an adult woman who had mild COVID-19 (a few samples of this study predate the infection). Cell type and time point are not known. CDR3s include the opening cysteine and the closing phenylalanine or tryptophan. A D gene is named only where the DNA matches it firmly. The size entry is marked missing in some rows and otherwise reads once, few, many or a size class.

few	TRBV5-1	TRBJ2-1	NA	CASSSKTRDEQFF	TGCGCCAGCAGTTCAAAGACAAGGGATGAGCAGTTCTTC
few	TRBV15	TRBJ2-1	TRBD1	CATSIGTGGLVEQFF	TGTGCCACCAGCATCGGGACAGGGGGCTTGGTTGAGCAGTTCTTC
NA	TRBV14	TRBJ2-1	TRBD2	CASRFKRGGYNEQFF	TGTGCCAGCAGGTTCAAGCGGGGCGGTTACAATGAGCAGTTCTTC
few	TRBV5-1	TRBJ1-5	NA	CASSLVPLKQGANQPQHF	TGCGCCAGCAGCTTGGTCCCCCTCAAACAGGGCGCTAATCAGCCCCAGCATTTT
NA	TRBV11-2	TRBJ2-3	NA	CASSLDMFGGSTDTQYF	TGTGCCAGCAGCTTAGATATGTTTGGCGGGAGCACAGATACGCAGTATTTT
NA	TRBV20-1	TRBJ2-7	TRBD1	CSASGTGPREWEQYF	TGCAGTGCTAGTGGGACAGGTCCCAGAGAATGGGAGCAGTACTTC
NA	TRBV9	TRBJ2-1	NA	CASSVEQGSYNEQFF	TGTGCCAGCAGCGTTGAACAGGGATCCTACAATGAGCAGTTCTTC
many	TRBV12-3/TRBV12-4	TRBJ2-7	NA	CASSPLAASYEQYF	TGTGCCAGCAGTCCCCTAGCAGCGAGCTACGAGCAGTACTTC
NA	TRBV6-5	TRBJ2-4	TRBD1	CASRNIGQGAEYF	TGTGCCAGCAGGAATATCGGACAGGGTGCTGAGTACTTC
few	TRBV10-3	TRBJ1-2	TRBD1	CAISEPPTGNYGYTF	TGTGCCATCAGTGAGCCTCCGACAGGGAACTATGGCTACACCTTC
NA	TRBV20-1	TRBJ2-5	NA	CSARDVGRGAWETQYF	TGCAGTGCTAGAGATGTGGGGCGAGGGGCTTGGGAGACCCAGTACTTC
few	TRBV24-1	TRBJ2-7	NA	CATSDGQGETYEQYF	TGTGCCACCAGTGATGGGCAGGGCGAGACCTACGAGCAGTACTTC
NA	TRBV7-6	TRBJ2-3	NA	CASTSGVGVSTDTQYF	TGTGCCAGCACCTCGGGTGTAGGGGTTAGCACAGATACGCAGTATTTT
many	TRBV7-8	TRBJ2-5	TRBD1	CASSPGGRGETQYF	TGTGCCAGCAGCCCTGGGGGCAGGGGGGAGACCCAGTACTTC
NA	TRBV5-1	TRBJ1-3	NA	CASSVDSAGNTIYF	TGCGCCAGCAGCGTGGACAGCGCGGGAAACACCATATATTTT
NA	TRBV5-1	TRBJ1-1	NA	CASSLLAGGDTEVFF	TGCGCCAGCAGCTTGCTAGCGGGGGGGGACACTGAAGTTTTCTTT
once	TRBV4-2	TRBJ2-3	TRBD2	CASSQDMRGDGTDTQYF	TGTGCCAGCAGCCAAGATATGCGGGGGGACGGCACAGATACGCAGTATTTT